Below are 9 T cell receptor beta chains sequenced from a single sample in a study of regulatory T cells in long-lasting Graves disease. Combining iRepertoire HTBI primers with Arm-PCR of CDR3 regions, the authors built TCR beta libraries. TCRdb recomputed calls from the multiplex PCR reads with MiXCR, one row per CDR3 protein. The top ten hold roughly 25% of the sample, which has under 700,000 distinct CDR3 sequences, roughly 16% seen once. Time point: newly diagnosed GD, antithyroid drugs for less than 3 months. After RNA was extracted from PBMCs, the TCR library was made from it. In addition, the sample was reused for a study of T cells in Graves' hyperthyroidism and ophthalmopathy.

This specimen was peripheral blood mononuclear cells (PBMCs), taken at new diagnosis, from a patient treated with antithyroid drugs. The receptors shown here come from a woman aged 35-65 years with Graves disease.

The chain combines TRBV15 with TRBJ2-2; D is perhaps TRBD1 or TRBD2 (6 bases each). CDR1 and CDR2 (germline): LNHNV, YYDKDF (reference sequence). The length of the CDR3 is 18 residues. Trimming stripped 6 bases from V and 0 bases from J, with 20 bases between. CDR3 in amino acids: CATSSLGGHNSNTGELFF. The CDR3 nucleotides read TGTGCCACCAGTAGCTTAGGGGGGCATAACTCGAACACCGGGGAGCTGTTTTTT.

This clonotype has only a few counts. The V gene is TRBV7-2, the J gene TRBJ2-7; D may be TRBD2 (5 bases). The CDR3 runs 13 residues. The V gene lost 6 bases and the J gene lost 3 bases, with 12 bases spanning the gap. Per germline, CDR1 SGHTA and CDR2 FQGNSA. This chain's CDR3 is CASRAASGYEQYF. For the CDR3, the DNA is TGTGCCAGCAGAGCGGCTTCGGGCTACGAGCAGTACTTC.

This clonotype came up many times. This chain connects TRBV24-1 to TRBJ1-1; 7 bases line up with TRBD1. The CDR3 totals 16 residues. The germline CDR1 and CDR2 sequences are KGHDR and SFDVKD. V shed 4 bases and J 1 base; nucleotides not matched to a gene: 8. DNA of the CDR3: TGTGCCACCAGTGAGCTTACAGGGGCATCGAACACTGAAGCTTTCTTT. Amino acid sequence: CATSELTGASNTEAFF.

As to this clonotype: Given a far larger clone just one base away, this is likely a sequencing read error. V usage is TRBV7-3 and J usage is TRBJ1-1; D is possibly TRBD1 (5 bases). The CDR3 spans 21 residues. The germline V gene has CDR1 SGHTA and CDR2 FQGTGA. V was clipped by 6 bases and J by 3 bases, with 35 bases between them. The CDR3 region has the DNA TGTGCCAGCAGTGATACCGACGTCATACAGGTCCCTACTACCACGGACACTGAAGCTTTCTTT. Protein sequence: CASSDTDVIQVPTTTDTEAFF. Filled out from reference TRBV7-3 and TRBJ1-1, the complete variable domain reads GAGVSQTPSNKVTEKGKYVELRCDPISGHTALYWYRQSLGQGPEFLIYFQGTGAADDSGLPNDRFFAVRPEGSVSTLKIQRTERGDSAVYLCASSDTDVIQVPTTTDTEAFFGQGTRLTVV.

This clonotype appeared many times. CDR3 in amino acids: CASSLLVPRGGNEQFF. CDR3 bases: TGTGCCAGCAGTTTATTGGTGCCCAGGGGGGGCAATGAGCAGTTCTTC. The chain recombines TRBV28 with TRBJ2-1; D is possibly TRBD1 or TRBD2 (7 bases each). The CDR3 is 16 amino acids. Germline CDR1 is MDHEN and CDR2 is SYDVKM. Deletions cut 1 base from V and 6 bases from J, with 16 bases between.

There are a few counts of this clonotype. An end of the junction differs from the germline gene, which may be a read error. The chain combines TRBV5-1 with TRBJ2-2; a weak D match, TRBD1 (6 bases). From germline, CDR1 is SGHRS and CDR2 YFSETQ. The CDR3 is 16 residues long. CDR3 protein: CASSLVGIGDIGELFF. Here the CDR3 DNA reads TGTGCCAGCAGCTTGGTGGGGATCGGGGACATCGGGGAGCTGTTTTTT.

The chain has TRBV7-9 and TRBJ2-7; 7 nucleotides line up with TRBD1. The length of the CDR3 is 14 residues. The germline V gene encodes CDR1 SEHNR and CDR2 FQNEAQ (reference sequence). V lost 5 bases to trimming and J lost 4 bases; unmatched junction nucleotides: 8. The CDR3 loop reads CASSPGTVLYEQYF. The CDR3 nucleotides are TGTGCCAGCAGCCCCGGGACAGTTTTATACGAGCAGTACTTC.

The CDR3 is CASRLDSGVAGELFF. Written as DNA, the CDR3 is TGTGCCAGCAGACTAGACAGTGGGGTAGCCGGGGAGCTGTTTTTT. This chain connects TRBV12-3 or TRBV12-4 to TRBJ2-2; D assignment may be TRBD1 or TRBD2 (5 bases each). Trimming shortened V by 6 bases and J by 6 bases, and 17 bases separated the two germline ends. The CDR3 is 15 amino acids.

The genes are TRBV19 and TRBJ1-1; perhaps TRBD1 as D (5 bases). This CDR3 comprises 14 residues. The V end was cut by 7 bases, the J end by 0 bases, with 12 bases between. Germline CDR1 reads LNHDA; CDR2 reads SQIVND (reference sequence). CDR3 sequence: CASINRGMNTEAFF. CDR3 nucleotides: TGTGCCAGTATTAATAGGGGAATGAACACTGAAGCTTTCTTT.